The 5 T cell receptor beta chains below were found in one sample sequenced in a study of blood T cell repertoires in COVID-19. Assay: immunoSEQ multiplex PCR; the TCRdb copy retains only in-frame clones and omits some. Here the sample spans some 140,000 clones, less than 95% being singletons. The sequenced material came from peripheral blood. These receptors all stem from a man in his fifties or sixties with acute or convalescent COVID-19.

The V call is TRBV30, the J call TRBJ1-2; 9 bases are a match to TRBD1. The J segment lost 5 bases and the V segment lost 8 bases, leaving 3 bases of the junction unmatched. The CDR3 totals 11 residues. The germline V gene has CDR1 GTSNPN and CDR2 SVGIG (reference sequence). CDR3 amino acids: CARDRGYGYTF. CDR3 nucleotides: TGTGCCCGAGACAGGGGGTATGGCTACACCTTC.

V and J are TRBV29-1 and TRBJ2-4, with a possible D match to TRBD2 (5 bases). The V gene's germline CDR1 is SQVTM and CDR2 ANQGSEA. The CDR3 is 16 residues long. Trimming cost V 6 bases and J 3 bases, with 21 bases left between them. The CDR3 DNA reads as TGCAGCGTCGAAACGGCCACGGGGTTGGACAAAAACATTCAGTACTTC. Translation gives CSVETATGLDKNIQYF.

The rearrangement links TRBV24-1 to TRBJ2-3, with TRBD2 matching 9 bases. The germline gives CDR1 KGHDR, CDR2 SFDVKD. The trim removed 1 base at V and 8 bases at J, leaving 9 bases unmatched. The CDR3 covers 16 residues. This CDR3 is CATSDFHSGGRGTQYF. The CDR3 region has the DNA TGTGCCACCAGTGATTTTCATAGCGGGGGAAGGGGTACGCAGTATTTT.

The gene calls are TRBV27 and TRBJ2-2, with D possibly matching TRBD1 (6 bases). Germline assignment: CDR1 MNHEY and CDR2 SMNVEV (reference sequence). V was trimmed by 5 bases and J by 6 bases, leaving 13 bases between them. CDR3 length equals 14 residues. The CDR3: CASSNIGGPGELFF. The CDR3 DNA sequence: TGTGCCAGCAGTAACATAGGGGGTCCCGGGGAGCTGTTTTTT.

CDR3 residues: CASSKVFRDRGAIAKNIQYF. CDR3 in DNA: TGTGCCAGCAGTAAAGTGTTCCGGGACAGGGGCGCTATAGCCAAAAACATTCAGTACTTC. V is TRBV6-1 and J is TRBJ2-4, with 10 bases aligning to TRBD1. The CDR3 runs 20 residues. The V gene end was trimmed by 5 bases and the J gene end by 0 bases; junction bases not matched to a gene: 16. The germline V gene has CDR1 MNHNS and CDR2 SASEGT.